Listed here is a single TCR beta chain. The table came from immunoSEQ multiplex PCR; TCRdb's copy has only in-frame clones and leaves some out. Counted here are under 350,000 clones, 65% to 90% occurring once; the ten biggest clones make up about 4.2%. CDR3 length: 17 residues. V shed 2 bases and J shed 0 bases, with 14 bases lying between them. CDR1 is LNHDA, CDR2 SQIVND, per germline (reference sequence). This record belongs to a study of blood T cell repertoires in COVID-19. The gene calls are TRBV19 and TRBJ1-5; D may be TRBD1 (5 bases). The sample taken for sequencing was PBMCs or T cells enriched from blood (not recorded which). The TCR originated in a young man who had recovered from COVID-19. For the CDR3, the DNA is TGTGCCAGTAGTATAAAGACGCGGGGGGGTAGCAATCAGCCCCAGCATTTT. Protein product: CASSIKTRGGSNQPQHF.